What follows are 10 T cell receptor beta chains derived from one specimen sequenced in a study of blood T cell repertoires in COVID-19. Data came from immunoSEQ multiplex PCR; TCRdb stores just in-frame clones and leaves some out. The sample has under 250,000 clones, around 91% seen once. The specimen sequenced was PBMCs or T cells enriched from blood (not recorded which). These receptor sequences come from a woman aged 18-29 years in a cohort exposed to, infected with or recovered from COVID-19 (not recorded which).

V is TRBV3-1 (or the pseudogene TRBV3-2) and J is TRBJ1-4, with D uncertain. Trimming cost V 3 bases and J 0 bases, with 8 bases left between them. Per the germline V gene, CDR1 is LGHDT and CDR2 is YNNKEL (reference sequence). This CDR3 is built from 15 residues. CDR3: CASSHLSATNEKLFF. CDR3 DNA sequence: TGTGCCAGCAGCCACCTCAGTGCAACTAATGAAAAACTGTTTTTT.

The rearrangement uses TRBV10-3 and TRBJ1-5, with D perhaps TRBD1 (6 bases). This CDR3 region has 13 residues. Germline V lookup: CDR1 ENHRY, CDR2 SYGVKD. Trimming took 7 bases from V and 5 from J, leaving 12 bases between them. The CDR3 loop reads CAITQGPDQPQHF. CDR3 sequence (DNA): TGTGCCATCACCCAGGGGCCGGATCAGCCCCAGCATTTT.

This chain uses TRBV29-1 with TRBJ1-3; 7 bases fit TRBD1. Germline lookup yields CDR1 SQVTM and CDR2 ANQGSEA. With V trimmed by 8 bases and J by 4 bases, 11 bases remained unmatched. The CDR3 sequence is 14 residues long. CDR3 DNA: TGCAGCATTATAACAGGGGCGGGAGGAAACACCATATATTTT. Translation: CSIITGAGGNTIYF.

V is TRBV30 and J is TRBJ1-2, with TRBD1 matching 9 bases. The germline CDR1 and CDR2 sequences are GTSNPN and SVGIG (reference sequence). The CDR3 is made up of 13 amino acids. V trimming: 3 bases; J trimming: 13 bases; junction bases outside the gene matches: 12. CDR3 sequence (DNA): TGTGCCTGGAGCATAAGGGTCGGACAGGGGTGCACCTTC. Translated, it gives CAWSIRVGQGCTF.

About this clone itself: A read error may account for a junction end that differs from germline. This rearrangement joins TRBV7-9 to TRBJ2-3; D perhaps matches TRBD2 (6 bases). The CDR3 contains 14 residues. Germline V gives CDR1 SEHNR, CDR2 FQNEAQ (reference sequence). CDR3 DNA: TGTGCCAGCAGCTCCCGGGAGAGCAGAGATACGCAGTATTTT. It codes for CASSSRESRDTQYF.

The chain employs TRBV7-3 and TRBJ2-7, with 9 positions matching TRBD1. Germline loops: CDR1 SGHTA, CDR2 FQGTGA. This CDR3 region has 15 residues. V was pared by 5 bases and J by 3 bases, with 8 bases of the junction left unmatched. The CDR3 DNA is TGTGCCAGCAGCCGGGAGACAGGGGGGAACTACGAGCAGTACTTC. This translates into CASSRETGGNYEQYF.

This sequence joins TRBV5-1 and TRBJ2-2, with D tentatively TRBD2 (6 bases). The CDR3 is 16 amino acids. Per the germline V gene, CDR1 is SGHRS and CDR2 is YFSETQ. Trimming removed 2 bases from V and 3 bases from J, with 14 bases in between. This chain's CDR3 is CASSFIRERDTGELFF. The CDR3 nucleotides read TGCGCCAGCAGCTTTATACGGGAGAGGGACACCGGGGAGCTGTTTTTT.

The CDR3 DNA reads TGTGCCAGCAGTTTGACTGGAGAGACCCAGTACTTC. Protein sequence: CASSLTGETQYF. The chain recombines TRBV12-3 or TRBV12-4 with TRBJ2-5; the D is unclear. The CDR3 runs to 12 residues. Trimming took off 3 bases at V and 4 bases at J, with 6 bases between the two ends.

The genes are TRBV28 and TRBJ1-2, with a weak D call TRBD1 (5 bases). The germline V gene encodes CDR1 MDHEN and CDR2 SYDVKM. Trimming shortened V by 5 bases and J by 7 bases, and 11 bases separated the two germline ends. The CDR3 sequence is 12 residues long. The CDR3 protein is CASSAQAGGYTF. The CDR3 region has the DNA TGTGCCAGCAGTGCACAGGCTGGTGGCTACACCTTC.

The chain employs TRBV21-1 and TRBJ1-2. TRBV21-1 is recorded as a pseudogene. The CDR3 length is 16 residues. CDR3 DNA sequence: TGTGCCAGCAGCAAAGAGTGGGGGGAGAAAAACTATGGCTACACCTTC. It specifies CASSKEWGEKNYGYTF.